The TCR beta chain described here comes from a study of T cells in Graves' hyperthyroidism and ophthalmopathy. V lost 8 bases and J 0 bases, leaving 8 bases between the germline ends. The CDR3 has 13 residues. Germline CDR1 reads LNHNV; CDR2 reads YYDKDF (reference sequence). RNA transcripts gave rise to amplified TCR beta CDR3 regions. Primed by the HTBI set, a first-round RT-PCR was run on the TCR CDR3. A single record per CDR3 protein comes from TCRdb applying MiXCR to the multiplex PCR reads. Of hundreds of thousands of distinct CDR3 sequences in the sample, around 38% were seen once. At least ten counts were recorded for this clonotype. Patients aged 18 to 65 had newly diagnosed hyperthyroidism of under 2 months' duration.

Sample: blood. This clonotype was sampled from a man aged 18 to 29 with Graves' hyperthyroidism. J is TRBJ1-3 and V is TRBV15; the D is unclear. The CDR3 DNA is TGTGCCACCGGAACTCACTCTGGAAACACCATATATTTT. Its protein is CATGTHSGNTIYF. Complete variable domain (other parts from reference TRBV15 and TRBJ1-3): DAMVIQNPRYQVTQFGKPVTLSCSQTLNHNVMYWYQQKSSQAPKLLFHYYDKDFNNEADTPDNFQSRRPNTSFCFLDIRSPGLGDTAMYLCATGTHSGNTIYFGEGSWLTVV.